This T cell receptor beta chain was sequenced for a study of blood T cell repertoires in COVID-19. In the study overall: Samples of COVID-19 (acute and convalescent) were obtained from the United States, Italy and Spain. The cDNA or gDNA used as material had been derived from T cells, B-cell-depleted T cells, or PBMCs.

Measured with immunoSEQ multiplex PCR; TCRdb has only the in-frame clones, and not every one. The data show 170,000 or so clones, around 90% seen once. The TCR comes from a man between 35 and 55 years old with active or convalescent COVID-19. Sample: peripheral blood.

Here the CDR3 reads CASSFRGSGELFF. As DNA, the CDR3 is TGTGCCAGCAGCTTCAGGGGCTCCGGGGAGCTGTTTTTT. The chain combines TRBV13 with TRBJ2-2, with a weak D call TRBD1 (6 bases). The CDR3 runs to 13 residues. Germline loops: CDR1 PRHDT, CDR2 FYEKMQ (reference sequence). The V and J ends lost 3 bases and 6 bases respectively, with 8 bases between them.